This T cell receptor (beta chain) was sequenced for a study of Graves' ophthalmopathy and Graves' hyperthyroidism. Orbital computed tomography, thyroid ultrasound, TRAb, serum thyroxine and clinical symptoms formed the basis of diagnosis. General observations from the study: Detected in blood as well were most expanded thyroid clonotypes with frequency above 0.001.

V lost 4 bases and J lost 5; bases outside the gene matches: 10. Germline lookup yields CDR1 LGHNA and CDR2 YNFKEQ. The CDR3 has 17 amino acids. The authors amplified TCR beta CDR3 regions, and they did so from RNA transcripts for repertoire sequencing. RT-PCR was first run with HTBI primers, then multiplex PCR in a second round. TCRdb passed the multiplex PCR reads through MiXCR, listing each CDR3 protein once. This table holds roughly 380,000 distinct CDR3 sequences, 15% to 19% found once. This clonotype has just a few counts. Its antigen is unknown. The origin of this receptor is a woman younger than 35 with stable Graves' hyperthyroidism. Material for sequencing was peripheral blood. V is TRBV4-2 and J is TRBJ2-2; 10 bases are shared with TRBD1. CDR3 sequence reads: CASSRPDRGLRTGELFF. For the CDR3, the DNA is TGTGCCAGCAGCCGCCCAGACAGGGGGCTTCGTACCGGGGAGCTGTTTTTT.